This TCR beta chain appears in the sequencing data of a study of blood T cell repertoires in COVID-19. In the study overall: Samples taken during acute and convalescent COVID-19 were collected in the United States, Italy and Spain. The cDNA or gDNA used as material had been derived from T cells, B-cell-depleted T cells, or PBMCs.

Per the study methods: Nucleated cell number was recorded as an estimate derived from reference gene primer amplification. Assay used: immunoSEQ multiplex PCR; TCRdb lists only in-frame clones, some missing. V, J and clone size derive from that table, while D and trimming were established from the DNA sequence. The table records 200,000 to 250,000 clones, around 81% of them present only once. With V trimmed by 5 bases and J by 6 bases, 8 bases remained unmatched. Germline V gene data show CDR1 as PRHDT and CDR2 as FYEKMQ (reference sequence). The CDR3 has 15 amino acids. This clone has just a few counts.

The rearrangement joins TRBV13 to TRBJ1-4; TRBD1 matches 8 bases. This TCR was recovered from a woman in her seventies with acute or convalescent COVID-19. What was sequenced was peripheral blood. CDR3 nucleotide sequence: TGTGCCAGCAGCCGATCCCAGGGGGCCGATGAAAAACTGTTTTTT. Translation gives CASSRSQGADEKLFF. The full variable domain, in which reference TRBV13 and TRBJ1-4 provide the parts outside the CDR3, is AAGVIQSPRHLIKEKRETATLKCYPIPRHDTVYWYQQGPGQDPQFLISFYEKMQSDKGSIPDRFSAQQFSDYHSELNMSSLELGDSALYFCASSRSQGADEKLFFGSGTQLSVL.